This paragraph covers one T cell receptor (beta chain) sequence. Its antigen is unknown. Expressed TCRB transcripts were sequenced after all isolated RNA was converted to cDNA. The study sequenced naive, central memory and regulatory T cell samples to an average of around 3.4 million reads. Produced via immunoSEQ multiplex PCR; TCRdb's table is partial and in-frame only. The sample includes tens of thousands of clones, roughly 41% of them seen just once. The data belong to a study of beta chain features in type 1 diabetes. Germline V gene data show CDR1 as KGHSH and CDR2 as LQKENI. This CDR3 contains 16 residues. Study conclusions and caveats: Equally in patients and controls, PCR might preferentially amplify shorter templates. TCRB rearrangement may or may not be influenced by HLA type; here this remained unresolved. A closer apparent resemblance between naive, central memory and Treg TCRB repertoires was seen in patients than in healthy donors. Researchers report that Type 1 diabetes patients had moderately but significantly shorter TCRB CDR3s across all four CD4+ subsets.

The sample taken for sequencing was Tregs from blood. This chain uses TRBV18 with TRBJ2-5, with 8 bases aligning to TRBD1. The J call may be in error: the DNA end matches TRBJ2-7 better. This sequence originates from a man aged 30-40 years with type 1 diabetes. The DNA of the CDR3 is TGTGCCAGCTCACCTCTCGGACAGGGCGCCTCCTACGAGCAGTACTTC. Encoded protein: CASSPLGQGASYEQYF.